The rows below give T cell receptor beta chains drawn from one sample of a study of cytomegalovirus exposure and HLA in healthy donors. The repertoire was sequenced with immunoSEQ multiplex PCR; TCRdb's copy has only in-frame clones and lacks some. Seen here are about 78,000 clones, approximately 70% observed once, and the top ten hold approximately 10%. The sequencing input was PBMCs. The origin of the receptors is a woman between 40 and 50 years old in good health and CMV-seropositive. Both conserved end residues are part of each CDR3. Clone size is shown for a subset of rows, as once, few, many or a class of expanded clone.

v_gene	j_gene	abundance	CDR3aa
TRBV5-1	TRBJ2-5	NA	CASSVSPGTGGRETQYF
TRBV6-1	TRBJ1-1	NA	CASSEWWGAEAFF
TRBV27	TRBJ1-2	NA	CASSPQDRVYGYTF
TRBV6-5	NA	NA	CASSKALFYEQYF
TRBV5-1	TRBJ1-4	NA	CASSMRTGVGEKLFF
TRBV18	TRBJ2-7	NA	CASSLAGQSSYEQYF
TRBV27	TRBJ1-4	NA	CASSLVQGEKLFF
TRBV11-1	TRBJ1-1	NA	CASSPDREEAFF
TRBV6-6	TRBJ2-5	NA	CASSPVLADPQETQYF
TRBV19	TRBJ2-2	NA	CASTYRPPRQGVFSTGELFF
TRBV19	TRBJ1-5	few	CASSRLRGGQPQHF
TRBV30	TRBJ2-3	NA	CAWSVQGDTQYF
TRBV7-9	TRBJ2-1	NA	CASSLGVAGADNEQFF
TRBV5-8	TRBJ2-7	NA	CASSSQARGTYEQYF
TRBV30	TRBJ2-7	NA	CAWSKLSSGRYEQYF
TRBV19	TRBJ2-3	few	CASSIDSADTQYF
TRBV4-2	TRBJ2-1	NA	CASSQDPKTSAEQFF
TRBV18	TRBJ1-1	NA	CASSPPLTGMNTEAFF
TRBV28	TRBJ1-4	NA	CASSSHRQGSDNEKLFF
TRBV19	TRBJ1-2	NA	CASRLQGLDGYTF
TRBV18	TRBJ1-3	few	CAGRQGEGNTIYF
TRBV19	TRBJ2-5	NA	CARPRKGAGQETQYF
TRBV2	TRBJ2-1	NA	CASREGLAGGHEQFF
TRBV5-1	TRBJ2-7	NA	CASSLVSSTSGNEQYF
TRBV12-5	TRBJ1-2	NA	CASGLEGGGYTF
TRBV4-2	TRBJ1-3	NA	CASSQPGTASGNTIYF
TRBV6-4	TRBJ1-5	NA	CASSPEGGNQPQHF
TRBV4-1	TRBJ2-3	NA	CASSQEYTDTQYF
TRBV5-1	TRBJ1-2	NA	CASSLDSKDYGYTF
TRBV4-1	TRBJ1-2	few	CASSPGQTYGYTF
TRBV28	TRBJ2-1	few	CASSSGLEQFF
TRBV11-2	TRBJ2-7	NA	CASSLDIQGPYEQYF
TRBV18	TRBJ2-1	NA	CASSPDQGDYNEQFF
TRBV13	TRBJ2-3	NA	CASSLALSLADTQYF
TRBV5-1	TRBJ2-2	NA	CASLAPVNTGELFF